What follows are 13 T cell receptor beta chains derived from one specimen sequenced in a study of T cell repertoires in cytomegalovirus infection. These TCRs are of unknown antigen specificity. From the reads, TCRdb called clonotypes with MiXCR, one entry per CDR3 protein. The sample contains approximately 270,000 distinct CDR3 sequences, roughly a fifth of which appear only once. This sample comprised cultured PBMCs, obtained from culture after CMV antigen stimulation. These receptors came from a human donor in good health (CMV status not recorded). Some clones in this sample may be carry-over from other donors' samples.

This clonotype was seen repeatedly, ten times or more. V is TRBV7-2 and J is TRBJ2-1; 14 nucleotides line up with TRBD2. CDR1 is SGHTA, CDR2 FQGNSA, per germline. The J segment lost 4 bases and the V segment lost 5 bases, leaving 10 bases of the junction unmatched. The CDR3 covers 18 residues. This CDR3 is CASSARLAGGPRYNEQFF. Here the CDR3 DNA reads TGTGCCAGCAGCGCACGACTAGCGGGAGGGCCGAGATACAATGAGCAGTTCTTC.

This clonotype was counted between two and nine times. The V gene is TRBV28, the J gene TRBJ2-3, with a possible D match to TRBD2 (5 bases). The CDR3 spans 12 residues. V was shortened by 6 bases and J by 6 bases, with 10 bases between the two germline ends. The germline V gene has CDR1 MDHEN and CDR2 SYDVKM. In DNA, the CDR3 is TGTGCCAGCAGGCTAGCAGGTGATACGCAGTATTTT. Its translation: CASRLAGDTQYF.

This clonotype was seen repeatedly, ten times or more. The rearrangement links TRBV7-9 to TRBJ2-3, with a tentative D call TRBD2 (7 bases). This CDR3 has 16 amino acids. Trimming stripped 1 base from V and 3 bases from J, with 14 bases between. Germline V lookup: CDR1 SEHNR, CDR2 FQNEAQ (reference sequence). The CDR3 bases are TGTGCCAGCAGCTTAGTTGGGCGGGGGCGAACAGATACGCAGTATTTT. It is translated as CASSLVGRGRTDTQYF.

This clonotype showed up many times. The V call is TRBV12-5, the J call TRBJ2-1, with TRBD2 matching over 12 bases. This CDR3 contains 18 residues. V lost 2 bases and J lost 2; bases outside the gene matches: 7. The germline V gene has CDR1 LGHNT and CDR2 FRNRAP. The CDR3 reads CASGLPRLAGEPYNEQFF. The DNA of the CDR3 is TGTGCTAGTGGTTTGCCCCGACTAGCGGGAGAACCCTACAATGAGCAGTTCTTC. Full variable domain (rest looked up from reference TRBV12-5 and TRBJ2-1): DARVTQTPRHKVTEMGQEVTMRCQPILGHNTVFWYRQTMMQGLELLAYFRNRAPLDDSGMPKDRFSAEMPDATLATLKIQPSEPRDSAVYFCASGLPRLAGEPYNEQFFGPGTRLTVL.

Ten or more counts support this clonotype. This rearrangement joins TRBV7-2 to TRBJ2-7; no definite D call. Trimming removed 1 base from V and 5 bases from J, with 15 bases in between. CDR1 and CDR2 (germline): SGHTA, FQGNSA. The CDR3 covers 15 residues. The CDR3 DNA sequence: TGTGCCAGCAGCTTAGATCCAGCAACCCCAAACGAGCAGTACTTC. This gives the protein CASSLDPATPNEQYF. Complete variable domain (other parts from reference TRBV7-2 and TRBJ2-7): GAGVSQSPSNKVTEKGKDVELRCDPISGHTALYWYRQSLGQGLEFLIYFQGNSAPDKSGLPSDRFSAERTGGSVSTLTIQRTQQEDSAVYLCASSLDPATPNEQYFGPGTRLTVT.

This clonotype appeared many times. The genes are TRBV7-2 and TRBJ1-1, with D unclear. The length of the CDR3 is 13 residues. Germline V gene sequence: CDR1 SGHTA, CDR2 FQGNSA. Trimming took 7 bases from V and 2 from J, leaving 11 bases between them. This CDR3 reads CASNKKLNTEAFF. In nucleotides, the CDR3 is TGTGCCAGCAACAAAAAGCTTAACACTGAAGCTTTCTTT. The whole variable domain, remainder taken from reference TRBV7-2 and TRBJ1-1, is GAGVSQSPSNKVTEKGKDVELRCDPISGHTALYWYRQSLGQGLEFLIYFQGNSAPDKSGLPSDRFSAERTGGSVSTLTIQRTQQEDSAVYLCASNKKLNTEAFFGQGTRLTVV.

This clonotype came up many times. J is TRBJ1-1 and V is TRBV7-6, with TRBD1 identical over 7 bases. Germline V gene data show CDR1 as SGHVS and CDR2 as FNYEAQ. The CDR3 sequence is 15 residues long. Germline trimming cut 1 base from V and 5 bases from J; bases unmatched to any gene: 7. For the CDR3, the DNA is TGTGCCAGCAGCTTAGTACAGGGGTTAGGGACTGAAGCTTTCTTT. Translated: CASSLVQGLGTEAFF.

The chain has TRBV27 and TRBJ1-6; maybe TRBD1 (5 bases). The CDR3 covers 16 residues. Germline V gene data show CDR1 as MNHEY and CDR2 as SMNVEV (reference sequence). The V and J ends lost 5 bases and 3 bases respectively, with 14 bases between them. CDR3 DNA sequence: TGTGCCAGCAGTCCGTACGCCACAGGCTATAATTCACCCCTCCACTTT. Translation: CASSPYATGYNSPLHF.

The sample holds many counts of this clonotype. The CDR3 region is CASSFRVTGTGELFF. In DNA, the CDR3 is TGTGCCAGCAGCTTCAGGGTGACGGGCACCGGGGAGCTGTTTTTT. The chain carries TRBV7-2 and TRBJ2-2, with D possibly being TRBD1 (5 bases). The CDR3 sequence is 15 residues long. Germline V CDR1 and CDR2: SGHTA, FQGNSA. The V end was cut by 3 bases, the J end by 4 bases, with 12 bases between. The full variable domain, with the rest looked up from reference TRBV7-2 and TRBJ2-2, is GAGVSQSPSNKVTEKGKDVELRCDPISGHTALYWYRQSLGQGLEFLIYFQGNSAPDKSGLPSDRFSAERTGGSVSTLTIQRTQQEDSAVYLCASSFRVTGTGELFFGEGSRLTVL.

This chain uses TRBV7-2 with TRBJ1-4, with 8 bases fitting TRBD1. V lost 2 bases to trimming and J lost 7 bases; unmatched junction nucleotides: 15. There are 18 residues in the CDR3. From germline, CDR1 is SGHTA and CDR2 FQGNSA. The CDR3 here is CASSLQGRGRLDAEKLFF. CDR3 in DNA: TGTGCCAGCAGCTTACAAGGCAGGGGGCGGTTGGACGCTGAAAAACTGTTTTTT.

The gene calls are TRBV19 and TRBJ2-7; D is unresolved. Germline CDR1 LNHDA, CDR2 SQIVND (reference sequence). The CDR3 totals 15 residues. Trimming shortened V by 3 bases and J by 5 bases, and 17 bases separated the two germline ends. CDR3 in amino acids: CASSIGITRNDEQYF. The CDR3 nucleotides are TGTGCCAGTAGTATTGGGATTACCAGAAATGACGAGCAGTACTTC.

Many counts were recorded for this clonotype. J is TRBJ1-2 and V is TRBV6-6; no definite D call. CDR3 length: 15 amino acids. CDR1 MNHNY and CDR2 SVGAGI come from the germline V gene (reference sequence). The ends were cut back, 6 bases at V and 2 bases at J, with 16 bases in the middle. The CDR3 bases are TGTGCCAGCAGGCCCCCCATGGACCTAAACTATGGCTACACCTTC. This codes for CASRPPMDLNYGYTF.

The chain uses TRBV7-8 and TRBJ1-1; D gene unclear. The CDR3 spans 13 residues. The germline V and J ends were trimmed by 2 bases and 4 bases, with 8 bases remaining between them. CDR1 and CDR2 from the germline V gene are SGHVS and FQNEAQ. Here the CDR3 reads CASSLTSSTEAFF. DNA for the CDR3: TGTGCCAGCAGCTTAACCAGTAGCACTGAAGCTTTCTTT.